This T cell receptor (beta chain) was retrieved from a study of blood T cell repertoires in COVID-19. V shed 4 bases and J shed 11 bases, with 20 bases lying between them. The length of the CDR3 is 14 residues. Germline V gene sequence: CDR1 SGHTA, CDR2 FQGNSA. TCRdb keeps only in-frame clones here, not all; method: immunoSEQ multiplex PCR. In the table there are some 310,000 clones, 90% of which are singletons. The sequenced sample was peripheral blood. This TCR was recovered from a woman aged 40 to 50 with COVID-19, enrolled during active disease. The chain is built from TRBV7-2 and TRBJ1-1, with D possibly matching TRBD1 (6 bases). CDR3: CASSYYLRGAGAFF. The CDR3 region has the DNA TGTGCCAGCAGCTATTACCTACGGGGGGCAGGGGCTTTCTTT.